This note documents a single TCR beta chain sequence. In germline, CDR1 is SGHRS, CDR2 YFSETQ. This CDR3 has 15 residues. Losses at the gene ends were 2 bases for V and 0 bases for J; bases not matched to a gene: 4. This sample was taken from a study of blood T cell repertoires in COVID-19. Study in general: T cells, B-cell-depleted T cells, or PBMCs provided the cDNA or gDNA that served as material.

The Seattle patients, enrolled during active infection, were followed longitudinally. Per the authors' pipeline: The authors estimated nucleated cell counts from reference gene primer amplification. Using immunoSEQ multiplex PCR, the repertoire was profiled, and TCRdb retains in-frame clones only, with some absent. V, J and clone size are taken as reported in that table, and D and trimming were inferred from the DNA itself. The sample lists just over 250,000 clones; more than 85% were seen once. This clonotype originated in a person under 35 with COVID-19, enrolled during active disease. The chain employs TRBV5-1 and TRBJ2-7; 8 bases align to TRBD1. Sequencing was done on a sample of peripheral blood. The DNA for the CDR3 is TGCGCCAGCAGCTTTGGGACAGGCGCCTCCTACGAGCAGTACTTC. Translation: CASSFGTGASYEQYF. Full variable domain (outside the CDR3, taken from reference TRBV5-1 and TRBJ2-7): KAGVTQTPRYLIKTRGQQVTLSCSPISGHRSVSWYQQTPGQGLQFLFEYFSETQRNKGNFPGRFSGRQFSNSRSEMNVSTLELGDSALYLCASSFGTGASYEQYFGPGTRLTVT.